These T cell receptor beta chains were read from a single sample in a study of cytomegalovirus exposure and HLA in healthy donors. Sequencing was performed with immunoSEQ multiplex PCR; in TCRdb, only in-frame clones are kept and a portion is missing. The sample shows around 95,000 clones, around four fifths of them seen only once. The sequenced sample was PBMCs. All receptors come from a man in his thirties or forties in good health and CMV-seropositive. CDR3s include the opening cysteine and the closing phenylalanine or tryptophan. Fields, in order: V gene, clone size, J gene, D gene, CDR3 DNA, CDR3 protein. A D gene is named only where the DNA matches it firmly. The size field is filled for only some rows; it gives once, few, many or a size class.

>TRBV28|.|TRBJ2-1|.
TGTGCCAGCAGTTTAGGGCCACGACACGGAGGCGGCAATGAGCAGTTCTTC
CASSLGPRHGGGNEQFF
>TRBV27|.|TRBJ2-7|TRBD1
TGTGCCAGCAGTGAACGGACAGGGAGCTCCTACGAGCAGTACTTC
CASSERTGSSYEQYF
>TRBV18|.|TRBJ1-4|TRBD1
TGTGCCAGCTCACCACTATTCCCGGGACAGGGTATAATGGCTAATGAAAAACTGTTTTTT
CASSPLFPGQGIMANEKLFF
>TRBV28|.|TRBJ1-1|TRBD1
TGTGCCAGCATCTCGGGACAGGGCGATGAAGCTTTCTTT
CASISGQGDEAFF
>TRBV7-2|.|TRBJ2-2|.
TGTGCCAGCAGCTCCGGGGCGGGATGGGGCACCGGGGAGCTGTTTTTT
CASSSGAGWGTGELFF
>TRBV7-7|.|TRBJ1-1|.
TGTGCCAGCAGCGCAAACAGGAACACTGAAGCTTTCTTT
CASSANRNTEAFF
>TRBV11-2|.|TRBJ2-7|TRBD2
TGTGCCAGCAGTCCTCAACAGACTAGCGGGTCCTACGAGCAGTACTTC
CASSPQQTSGSYEQYF
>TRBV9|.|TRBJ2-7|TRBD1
TGTGCCAGCAGCCCCGACCCTGACAGGGACTACGAGCAGTACTTC
CASSPDPDRDYEQYF
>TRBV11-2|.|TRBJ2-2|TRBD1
TGTGCCAGCACCCGACAGGGGTACACCGGGGAGCTGTTTTTT
CASTRQGYTGELFF
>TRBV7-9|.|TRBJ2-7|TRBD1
TGTGCCAGCAGCTTAGAGGGACAGGCCCTTCGGTACGAGCAGTACTTC
CASSLEGQALRYEQYF
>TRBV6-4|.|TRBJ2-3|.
TGTGCCAGCAGTGTAGGGAGTCAGGCAGATACGCAGTATTTT
CASSVGSQADTQYF
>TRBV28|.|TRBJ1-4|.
TGTGCCAGCAGCTACATGGTGGGACAACCTTGGAGTGGAAAACTGTTTTTT
CASSYMVGQPWSGKLFF
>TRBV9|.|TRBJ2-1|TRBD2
TGTGCCAGCAGCGTAGCCCTAGCGGGACCAAGCCTGAATGAGCAGTTCTTC
CASSVALAGPSLNEQFF
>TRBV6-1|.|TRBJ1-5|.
TGTGCCAGCATGTCGGGGGGTTTCAATCAGCCCCAGCATTTT
CASMSGGFNQPQHF
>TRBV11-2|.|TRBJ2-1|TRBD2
TGTGCCAGCAGCCCCTTACGCGGGAGAGTCAACAATGAGCAGTTCTTC
CASSPLRGRVNNEQFF
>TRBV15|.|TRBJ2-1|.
TGTGCCACCAGCAGACAGTACAATGAGCAGTTCTTC
CATSRQYNEQFF
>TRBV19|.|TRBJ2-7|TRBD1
TGTGCCAGTAGTATAGGGCCAGGGGGCTTGGACGAGCAGTACTTC
CASSIGPGGLDEQYF
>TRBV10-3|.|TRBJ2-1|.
TGTGCCAGCAGTGAAGCGAGGGACTTCCGCGGATTCTTC
CASSEARDFRGFF
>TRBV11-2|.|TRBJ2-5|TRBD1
TGTGCCAGCGCAAGAGGGGACAGGGGCCAAGAGACCCAGTACTTC
CASARGDRGQETQYF
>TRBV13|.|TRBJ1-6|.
TGTGCCAGCAGCTTAGCTGGGGGAGGGTCACCCCTCCACTTT
CASSLAGGGSPLHF
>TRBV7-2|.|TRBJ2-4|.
TGTGCCAGCAGCGGAGGGACAGCCATAGCCAAAAACATTCAGTACTTC
CASSGGTAIAKNIQYF
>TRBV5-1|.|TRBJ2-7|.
TGCGCCAGCAGCTTGGGCTACAGAAACTACGAGCAGTACTTC
CASSLGYRNYEQYF
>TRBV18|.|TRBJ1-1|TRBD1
TGTGCCAGCTCACCTCTACAGGGGGCAGTCGCTGAAGCTTTCTTT
CASSPLQGAVAEAFF
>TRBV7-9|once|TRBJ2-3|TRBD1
TGTGCCAGCAGCCTAGCGGACAGGGGGCAGACAGATACGCAGTATTTT
CASSLADRGQTDTQYF
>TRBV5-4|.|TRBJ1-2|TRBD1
TGTGCCAGCAGCTTGGTTCGCCGGGACAGGGGGCCCTATGGCTACACCTTC
CASSLVRRDRGPYGYTF
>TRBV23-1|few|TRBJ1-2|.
TGCGCCAGCAGCCAGATAGTTGCAGGGACCTTC
CASSQIVAGTF
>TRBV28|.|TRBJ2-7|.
TGTGCCAGCAGTTTGGATGGGGACATTTCCTACGAGCAGTACTTC
CASSLDGDISYEQYF
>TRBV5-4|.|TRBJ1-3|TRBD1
TGTGCCAGCAGCTTGAGTCGCGGACAGGGCTCTGGAAACACCATATATTTT
CASSLSRGQGSGNTIYF
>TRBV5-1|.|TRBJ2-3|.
TGCGCCAGCAGCCCCCCGGGTGGAAGCACAGATACGCAGTATTTT
CASSPPGGSTDTQYF
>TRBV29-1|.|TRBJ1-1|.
TGCAGCGTAGGACTCGACATGAACACTGAAGCTTTCTTT
CSVGLDMNTEAFF
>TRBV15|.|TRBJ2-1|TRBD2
TGTGCCACCAGCAAAGGACTAGCGGGAACGAGAAATGAGCAGTTCTTC
CATSKGLAGTRNEQFF
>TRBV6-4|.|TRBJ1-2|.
TGTGCCAGCAGTGACTCTGGAGGGGTCTATGGCTACACCTTC
CASSDSGGVYGYTF
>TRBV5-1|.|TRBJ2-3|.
TGCGCCAGCAGCCTCACTACAGGGGGAGGGACAGATACGCAGTATTTT
CASSLTTGGGTDTQYF
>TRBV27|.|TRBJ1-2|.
TGTGCCAGCAGTTATTCGGGGAATCGTGGCTACACCTTC
CASSYSGNRGYTF
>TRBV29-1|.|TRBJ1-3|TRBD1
TGCAGCGTTGAAGATGGGTGGACAGGCTCTGGAAACACCATATATTTT
CSVEDGWTGSGNTIYF
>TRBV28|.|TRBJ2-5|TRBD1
TGTGCCAGCAGTTTATGGGACAGGGGGAATATGGAGACCCAGTACTTC
CASSLWDRGNMETQYF
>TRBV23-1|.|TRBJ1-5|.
TGCGCCAGCAGTCACGGGAATCCCAATCAGCCCCAGCATTTT
CASSHGNPNQPQHF
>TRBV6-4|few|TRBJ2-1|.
TGTGCCAGCAGTGGAGGGGGTGAGCAGTTCTTC
CASSGGGEQFF